This is a list of T cell receptor beta chains from one sample in a study of blood T cell repertoires in COVID-19. Clones were read by immunoSEQ multiplex PCR, and TCRdb kept only the in-frame ones, dropping some. The sample lists tens of thousands of clones; approximately 79% were seen once. The specimen was peripheral blood. The receptors were sampled from an elderly man with active or convalescent COVID-19. Both conserved end residues are trimmed from each CDR3. Each record gives: J gene, V gene, CDR3 protein.

TRBJ2-7,TRBV19,ASSIRTGNLGYEQY
TRBJ2-3,TRBV5-1,ASSLISTDTQY
TRBJ1-1,TRBV20-1,SASQGAGDTEAF
TRBJ2-7,TRBV7-3,ASSPDFSYEQY
TRBJ1-4,TRBV12-3/TRBV12-4,ASRGQGGEKLF
TRBJ2-7,TRBV6-6,ASSYPTGLSYEQY
TRBJ2-7,TRBV7-5,ARRPDEQY
TRBJ2-7,TRBV5-1,ASSLIQGEQY
TRBJ2-2,TRBV25-1,ASSDWAGDGTGELF
TRBJ2-5,TRBV3-1/TRBV3-2,ASSLRASGSQETQY
TRBJ2-7,TRBV6-5,ASSYSTGNYEQY
TRBJ2-3,TRBV4-2,ASSQDWSRVRADTQY
TRBJ2-7,TRBV7-2,ASSILAGGSYEQY
TRBJ2-3,TRBV7-9,ASSTGGGVYGTDTQY
TRBJ2-7,TRBV5-1,ASSLSSGGAYRYEQY
TRBJ2-1,TRBV3-1/TRBV3-2,ASSQTSGGGNEQF
TRBJ1-1,TRBV2,ASSGQGPEAF
TRBJ1-2,TRBV5-6,ASSLGQIYGYT
TRBJ2-3,TRBV18,ASSPRGRASTDTQY
TRBJ1-1,TRBV29-1,SGGQGGAEAF
TRBJ2-7,TRBV5-6,ASSLAGHDVYEQY
TRBJ2-7,TRBV28,ASTQVGSGYEQY
TRBJ1-6,TRBV9,ASSPNTGGEVSPLH
TRBJ2-7,TRBV19,ASRKQWRGSYEQY
TRBJ2-1,TRBV9,ASSSSGGDSLYNEQF
TRBJ1-4,TRBV5-4,ASSLGAGLNEKLF
TRBJ2-1,TRBV10-3,AISESKGGTEQF
TRBJ2-7,TRBV27,ASSRDRGQFEQY
TRBJ2-2,TRBV27,ASSPGLSTGELF